This T cell receptor beta chain was observed in a study of naive and memory T cell subsets (dated 2017 in TCRdb). Regarding the research as a whole: An open-source, UMI-based TCR alpha and beta sequencing pipeline was applied to sorted naive and memory peripheral blood T cell subsets. The results of the functional CMV T cell responses matched the IgG serology results in every case. RNA was DNase-treated and reverse transcribed with TCR constant-region primers, mostly using SuperScript III. Results and caveats for the whole study, not just this receptor: A power law was followed by TCR abundance, with an exponent that differed between naive and memory subsets but was consistent across the three individuals. RNA-based TCR counts may be affected by expression changes linked to T cell activation and differentiation. Gini index rose and Shannon and inverse Simpson diversity fell from naive through CM, EM and EMRA in both CD4 and CD8 cells. Clonotypes were defined as single alpha or beta chain sequences, not paired alpha/beta receptors. A few larger clonotypes were present in naive repertoires, particularly the CD8 repertoires, and these clonotypes were possibly memory cells re-expressing CD45RA. The repertoire findings for the naive and memory subsets could not be validated against a ground truth because none was available. Following error correction, more than 95% of naive TCR sequences occurred only once, which made naive abundance distributions much steeper than those of memory subsets.

The receptor library was made with UMI-ligation and nested PCR. An equimolar mix of two oligonucleotides covering both TRBC1 and TRBC2 was used as the beta constant-region primer. The ligated cDNA went through four rounds of PCR with nested alpha and beta constant-region primers together with the SP2 primer. A single-stranded oligonucleotide bearing the SP2 primer plus a 12-nucleotide UMI was ligated onto the 3' end of the cDNA by T4 RNA ligase 1. The ligation reaction was kept at 16 degrees C for roughly 18-24 hours. PCR2 was typically performed as a SYBR Green qPCR and was stopped at a predetermined threshold so that over-amplification was prevented. Agencourt AMPure XP magnetic beads were used for all purifications after the first. Libraries were quantified by Qubit and checked on a TapeStation, where a main peak was expected near 650 bp. Pooled libraries were sequenced on an Illumina MiSeq using v2 2x251 paired-end kits, and typically roughly 1-2.1 million reads were obtained per sample. Each sample was pooled at about 4 nM, and about 5-8% PhiX was included to help cluster recognition. The authors' pipeline ran thus. FASTQ reads processed by Demultiplexor were assigned V and J genes by Decombinator through tag matching that tolerated a single base-pair mismatch. Collapsinator relied on UMIs to fix sequencing errors as well as frequency errors caused by PCR heterogeneity. TCRs were translated and CDR3s were extracted from the conserved cysteine to the FGXG phenylalanine by CDR3Translator, with non-productive sequences being flagged. Gini, Shannon entropy and inverse Simpson indices were computed after subsampling the repertoires to the same number of UMI-defined TCRs. Clonotype abundance distributions were fitted to a power law by maximum likelihood within the linear range. For one naive CD8 sample, the pipeline and MIGEC produced similar UMI counts, unique TCR numbers and clonal distributions. In one analysis, naive TCRs that were also found in any memory subset of the same donor were excluded from the naive repertoire. Repertoires were searched for about 7,300 CMV-associated CDR3 sequences compiled from VDJdb and a published dataset. TCRdb applied fastp at Q25 and MiXCR to the public reads, then kept only in-frame beta chains. A single entry per CDR3 protein holds the most common genes and DNA from its merged rows. TCRdb, not the original authors, processed these V and J calls. Here the sample has more than 120,000 distinct CDR3 sequences; about a fifth occur a single time. Clones ranked in the top ten supply roughly 0.68% of the sample.

This clonotype was observed a handful of times. This clone's antigen is unknown. Per-nucleotide qualities are absent, and no much larger clonotype sits a single base away. Separate amplification of TCR alpha and beta chain libraries was performed from the second PCR step onward. To determine each donor's CMV status, fresh PBMCs were stimulated overnight with CMV viral lysate, and IFNgamma production from CD4+ T cells was then assessed. CD4 T cells were positively selected with Miltenyi beads, followed by positive selection of CD8 T cells from the CD4-negative fraction. Cells stained for CD3, CD4, CD8, CD45RA, CD27 and a live/dead dye were sorted on a BD Aria II into four subsets by CD45RA and CD27. Blood was obtained from three healthy volunteers, and the blood from each volunteer was fractionated into CD4 and CD8 T cells and subsequently into four differentiation subsets. Approximately 0.13 L of peripheral blood was drawn per donor, and PBMC were isolated by Ficoll-Paque PLUS density-gradient centrifugation. The sorted cells were lysed in RLT buffer, after which RNA was extracted using a Qiagen RNeasy kit and kept at -80 degrees C.

V is reduced by 8 bases and J by 4 bases, leaving a spacing of 18 bases between them. The germline V gene encodes CDR1 MNHEY and CDR2 SMNVEV (reference sequence). The CDR3 spans 15 residues, from the cysteine through the phenylalanine. Only CDR3 DNA remains: 45 bases, in frame from the first base. The sequenced sample was naive CD8+ T cells from blood. What this sample's cell subset or site label stands for: naive T cells, CD45RA high CD27+. The sequence is built from TRBV27 and TRBJ2-1, with the D gene not confidently named. The receptor's source is a human donor in good health. The nucleotides are TGTGCCAGCGAACAGTCCGGGTGGGGTTACAATGAGCAGTTCTTC. Its amino acids are CASEQSGWGYNEQFF.